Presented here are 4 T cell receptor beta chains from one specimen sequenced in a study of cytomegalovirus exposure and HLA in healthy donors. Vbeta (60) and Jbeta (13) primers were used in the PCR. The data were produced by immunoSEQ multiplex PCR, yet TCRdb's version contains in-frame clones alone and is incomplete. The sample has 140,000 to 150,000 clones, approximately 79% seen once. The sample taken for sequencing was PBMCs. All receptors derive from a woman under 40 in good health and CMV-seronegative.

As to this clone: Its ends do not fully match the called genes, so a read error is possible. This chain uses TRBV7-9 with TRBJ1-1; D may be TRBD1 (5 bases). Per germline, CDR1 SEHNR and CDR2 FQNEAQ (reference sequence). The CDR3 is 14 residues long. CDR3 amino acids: CSSSLGTGSTEAFF. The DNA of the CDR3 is TGTTCCAGCAGCTTAGGGACGGGGAGCACTGAAGCTTTCTTT.

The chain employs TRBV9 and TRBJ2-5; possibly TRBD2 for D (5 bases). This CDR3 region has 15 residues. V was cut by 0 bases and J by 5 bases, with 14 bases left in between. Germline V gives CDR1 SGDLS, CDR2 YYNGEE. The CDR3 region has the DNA TGTGCCAGCAGCGTAGTAGGGAGCATCGGGGAGACCCAGTACTTC. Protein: CASSVVGSIGETQYF.

CDR3: CASSFNLAGVSYNEQFF. The CDR3 nucleotides are TGTGCCAGCAGCTTCAACTTAGCGGGAGTCTCCTACAATGAGCAGTTCTTC. The chain joins TRBV7-8 to TRBJ2-1, with 9 positions matching TRBD2. Losses at the gene ends were 3 bases for V and 0 bases for J; bases not matched to a gene: 6. Germline values: CDR1 SGHVS, CDR2 FQNEAQ. CDR3 length equals 17 residues. The full variable domain, rest sourced from reference TRBV7-8 and TRBJ2-1, is GAGVSQSPRYKVAKRGQDVALRCDPISGHVSLFWYQQALGQGPEFLTYFQNEAQLDKSGLPSDRFFAERPEGSVSTLKIQRTQQEDSAVYLCASSFNLAGVSYNEQFFGPGTRLTVL.

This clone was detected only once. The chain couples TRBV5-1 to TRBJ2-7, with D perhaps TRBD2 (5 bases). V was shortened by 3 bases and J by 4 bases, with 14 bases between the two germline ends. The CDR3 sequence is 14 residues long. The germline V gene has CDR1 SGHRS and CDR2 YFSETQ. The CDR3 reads CASSSRGRDYEQYF. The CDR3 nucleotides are TGCGCCAGCAGCTCCCGGGGTAGGGATTACGAGCAGTACTTC.